Here is one T cell receptor beta chain with its context. Its antigen is unknown. Per-base qualities were not stored, and no clone one base away is much larger. This specimen belongs to a study of cytomegalovirus exposure and HLA in healthy donors (dated by TCRdb to about 2017). Concerning the study at large: According to a later analysis, one platform produced both the roughly 120 validation repertoires and the 666 repertoires of the first cohort. Besides the first cohort of around 670 subjects, a separate validation cohort made up of roughly 120 different subjects was used. The study aimed to test whether signatures of past pathogen exposure could be identified by cataloging public T cell receptors. To predict cytomegalovirus infection status, the study brought together high-throughput TCR immunosequencing, statistical association of individual TCRs with disease status, and machine learning.

The study at large found these results: In vitro tests confirmed that a few of the cytomegalovirus-associated TCR beta chains recognize cytomegalovirus antigens. The authors suggested that the approach could potentially be generalized to other disease states and immunological phenotypes. A total of 150 to 200 TCR beta chains were listed by the study as associated with cytomegalovirus. The classifier was reported to diagnose cytomegalovirus status with high specificity and sensitivity in both the original cohort and the validation cohort. Across donors, most TCR sequences were observed very rarely, whereas some public TCRs were present in many individuals. In a later analysis, TCRs clustered in the first cohort were found to also tend to co-occur in the roughly 130 validation repertoires, with approximately 93% of cluster scores above 0. A later analysis lacked HLA typing for the validation cohort, so it scored co-occurrence in that cohort across all 130 or so repertoires.

Donors formed part of the validation cohort, which comprised over a hundred subjects and was distinct from the first cohort of 666 subjects. Library prep was done by the immunoSEQ multiplex PCR assay. On the study's bioinformatics: A statistical classification framework was developed to diagnose cytomegalovirus status using the catalog of TCR beta chain sequences. TCRdb obtained this table from immuneACCESS and retained in-frame rearrangements with V and J assigned. These tables miss some clones; where compared with another copy, unresolved V genes account for less than half of the shortfall, and the remainder is unexplained. V and J calls and clone size come straight from that table; D and trimming were deduced from the DNA. In all, the sample holds fewer than 350,000 clones, and approximately 88% of those were seen once. The ten largest account for 0.92% of the sample. CDR1 is given as SGHNT and CDR2 as YENEEA, both from the germline V gene. Spanning cysteine to phenylalanine, the CDR3 consists of 13 amino acids. Only the CDR3 DNA is retained, 39 bases long and in frame from the first base. V is reduced by 5 bases and J by 4 bases, leaving a spacing of 9 bases between them.

The receptor's source is a woman aged 18-35 years in good health and CMV-seronegative. Rearrangement joined TRBV11-3 to TRBJ2-1, and perhaps TRBD1 as D gene, on 6 matching bases. The sequenced material came from PBMCs. The DNA is as follows: TGTGCCAGCAGCCCCAGGGGTTACAATGAGCAGTTCTTC. Protein translation: CASSPRGYNEQFF. The entire variable domain, with the stretches around the CDR3 drawn from the reference TRBV11-3 and TRBJ2-1 proteins, is EAGVVQSPRYKIIEKKQPVAFWCNPISGHNTLYWYLQNLGQGPELLIRYENEEAVDDSQLPKDRFSAERLKGVDSTLKIQPAELGDSAVYLCASSPRGYNEQFFGPGTRLTVL.